One and the same sample provided the 23 T cell receptor beta chains below, sequenced in a study of T cell repertoires in cytomegalovirus infection (dated by TCRdb to between 2017 and 2020). Reads for this sample came from an Illumina HiSeq 1500. TCRdb ran its own pipeline on the public reads, namely fastp trimming at Q25 and MiXCR clone calling, and kept in-frame beta chains. CDR3 protein duplicates are merged, each entry listing the most common genes and DNA. For this sample the table gives nearly 650,000 distinct CDR3 sequences, of which 20% to 30% were detected only once. The top ten clonotypes cover 8% of the sample. Sequencing input: CD8+ T cells from PBMCs. Source of these receptors: a human donor in good health (CMV status not recorded). Some clones in this sample may be carry-over from other donors' samples.

To note about this clonotype: A much larger clone is a single base away; this may be a read error. V and J are TRBV11-3 and TRBJ1-1; D is unclear. This CDR3 comprises 15 residues. From germline, CDR1 is SGHNT and CDR2 YENEEA. V was shortened by 4 bases and J by 6 bases, with 18 bases between the two germline ends. The CDR3 sequence: CASSYPPLVYAEAFF. The CDR3 DNA follows: TGTGCCAGCAGCTACCCTCCTCTTGTGTACGCTGAAGCTTTCTTT.

This clonotype was recorded at least ten times. This sequence joins TRBV28 and TRBJ1-6, with D possibly being TRBD1 (5 bases). Germline-derived CDR1 and CDR2 are MDHEN and SYDVKM. V was pared by 7 bases and J by 8 bases, with 18 bases between. This CDR3 has 15 amino acids. CDR3 bases: TGTGCCAGCATCCCATGGGGGGTAAGGGATTCACCCCTCCACTTT. Translating gives CASIPWGVRDSPLHF.

The sample holds a few counts of this clonotype. The rearrangement links TRBV6-6 to TRBJ1-5; the match to TRBD1 covers 10 bases. CDR3 length equals 16 residues. V was pared by 4 bases and J by 9 bases, with 12 bases of the junction left unmatched. From germline, CDR1 is MNHNY and CDR2 SVGAGI (reference sequence). CDR3 protein: CASSSSGTGVAGPQHF. The DNA of the CDR3 is TGTGCCAGCAGTTCATCCGGGACAGGGGTCGCCGGGCCCCAGCATTTT.

This clonotype was counted ten times or more. The genes are TRBV7-6 and TRBJ2-1; 9 bases match TRBD2. This CDR3 is built from 16 residues. The ends lost 5 bases at V and 1 base at J; junction bases unmatched: 6. Germline V gene sequence: CDR1 SGHVS, CDR2 FNYEAQ. In DNA form, the CDR3 reads TGTGCCAGCAGCCCCTTAGCGGGGGTGTCCTACAATGAGCAGTTCTTC. Its translation is CASSPLAGVSYNEQFF. Full variable domain (missing parts from reference TRBV7-6 and TRBJ2-1): GAGVSQSPRYKVTKRGQDVALRCDPISGHVSLYWYRQALGQGPEFLTYFNYEAQQDKSGLPNDRFSAERPEGSISTLTIQRTEQRDSAMYRCASSPLAGVSYNEQFFGPGTRLTVL.

About this clonotype itself: Given a much more abundant clone one base away, this may be a read error. CDR3 region: CANSPGGGKLFF. Written as DNA, the CDR3 is TGTGCCAACAGCCCGGGAGGGGGAAAACTGTTTTTT. The chain recombines TRBV7-6 with TRBJ1-4; possible D gene TRBD1, 6 bases. CDR3 length: 12 residues. The germline V gene has CDR1 SGHVS and CDR2 FNYEAQ.

This sequence joins TRBV13 and TRBJ1-6; D is unresolved. Between the trimmed V and J ends, which lost 6 bases and 0 bases, there was a span of 9 bases. This CDR3 comprises 15 residues. Germline V lookup: CDR1 PRHDT, CDR2 FYEKMQ (reference sequence). DNA for the CDR3: TGTGCCAGCAGGACCGAAAGCTCCTATAATTCACCCCTCCACTTT. Amino acids: CASRTESSYNSPLHF.

This clonotype was counted ten times or more. V usage is TRBV6-1 and J usage is TRBJ2-7; D might be TRBD2 (6 bases). The CDR3 loop spans 12 amino acids. The germline V gene has CDR1 MNHNS and CDR2 SASEGT. Trimming stripped 6 bases from V and 10 bases from J, with 16 bases between. CDR3 in DNA: TGTGCCAGCAGAGGGGACTCTACGAATCAGTACGTC. This translates into CASRGDSTNQYV.

This rearrangement joins TRBV7-9 to TRBJ1-3; D is ambiguous. This CDR3 region has 10 residues. CDR1 and CDR2 (germline): SEHNR, FQNEAQ (reference sequence). The V end lost 2 bases, the J end lost 8 bases, and 1 base lay between the germline ends. CDR3 sequence reads: CASSLYTIYF. CDR3 coding DNA: TGTGCCAGCAGCTTATACACCATATATTTT. The whole variable domain, filled in from reference TRBV7-9 and TRBJ1-3, reads DTGVSQNPRHKITKRGQNVTFRCDPISEHNRLYWYRQTLGQGPEFLTYFQNEAQLEKSRLLSDRFSAERPKGSFSTLEIQRTEQGDSAMYLCASSLYTIYFGEGSWLTVV.

The chain links TRBV2 to TRBJ1-2, with a possible D match to TRBD1 (5 bases). The CDR3 consists of 16 residues. CDR1 and CDR2 (germline): SNHLY, FYNNEI. Trimming removed 3 bases at V and 8 bases at J, with 22 bases between. The CDR3 region has the DNA TGTGCCAGCAGTGAGAGGCCAAAGGATAGCCAGGGCGGCTACACCTTC. Translating gives CASSERPKDSQGGYTF.

This clonotype appeared a few times. This sequence joins TRBV7-9 and TRBJ2-3; a possible D gene is TRBD2 (5 bases). The ends were cut back, 2 bases at V and 6 bases at J, with 12 bases in the middle. Germline lookup yields CDR1 SEHNR and CDR2 FQNEAQ (reference sequence). This CDR3 has 14 amino acids. The CDR3 spells CASSLSLAPDTQYF. The CDR3 DNA sequence: TGTGCCAGCAGCTTAAGTCTAGCCCCCGATACGCAGTATTTT.

This clonotype was observed a handful of times. The gene calls are TRBV12-3 or TRBV12-4 and TRBJ2-1; D is uncertain. Trimming left V 5 bases short and J 10 bases short, with 18 bases between. This CDR3 is 14 amino acids long. CDR3 amino acids: CASSMTSYLGEQFF. In nucleotides, the CDR3 is TGTGCCAGCAGTATGACCAGCTACCTAGGCGAGCAGTTCTTC.

A single count supports this clonotype. The chain employs TRBV19 and TRBJ2-1, with 9 nucleotides matching TRBD1. Germline V lookup: CDR1 LNHDA, CDR2 SQIVND (reference sequence). The CDR3 is 15 residues long. The junction had 4 bases not matched to a gene; V was cut back by 5 bases and J by 2 bases. For the CDR3, the DNA is TGTGCCAGTAGTGAACAGGGGGCCGCCTACAATGAGCAGTTCTTC. Translation gives CASSEQGAAYNEQFF.

The table lists this clonotype with a few counts. V gene TRBV25-1 combines with J gene TRBJ2-1, with TRBD1 identical over 8 bases. V shed 5 bases, J shed 2 bases, and the junction held 5 bases outside the gene matches. Germline V gene sequence: CDR1 MGHDK, CDR2 SYGVNS. This CDR3 has 15 residues. The CDR3 DNA reads as TGTGCCAGCAGTAACCGACAGGGGCCCTACAATGAGCAGTTCTTC. Translated, it gives CASSNRQGPYNEQFF. Looking up the rest from reference TRBV25-1 and TRBJ2-1 gives the full variable domain: EADIYQTPRYLVIGTGKKITLECSQTMGHDKMYWYQQDPGMELHLIHYSYGVNSTEKGDLSSESTVSRIRTEHFPLTLESARPSHTSQYLCASSNRQGPYNEQFFGPGTRLTVL.

This clonotype was detected many times. The chain has TRBV7-9 and TRBJ1-4; 9 bases are shared with TRBD1. Germline CDR1 SEHNR, CDR2 FQNEAQ (reference sequence). The CDR3 loop spans 15 amino acids. J lost 8 bases, V lost 5 bases, and 9 bases had no gene match. CDR3 DNA sequence: TGTGCCAGCAGCCCACGTCCCGGGACAGGGGAAAAACTGTTTTTT. It codes for CASSPRPGTGEKLFF.

Comment on this clonotype: One end of the junction is discordant with germline, which a read error may explain. The rearrangement links TRBV14 to TRBJ1-1; D unclear. Germline loops: CDR1 SGHDN, CDR2 FVKESK. The CDR3 has 14 residues. The CDR3 reads CTSSQGIMDTEAFF. DNA of the CDR3: TGTACCAGCAGCCAAGGGATTATGGACACTGAAGCTTTCTTT.

The chain carries TRBV12-5 and TRBJ1-5; unclear D gene. There are 13 residues in the CDR3. Germline V gene lookup returns CDR1 LGHNT and CDR2 FRNRAP. Trimming removed 1 base at V and 5 bases at J, with 6 bases between. Written as DNA, the CDR3 is TGTGCTAGTGGTTTGGCGATAGATCAGCCCCAGCATTTT. Its translation is CASGLAIDQPQHF.

This chain joins TRBV20-1 and TRBJ2-7; TRBD2 is a possible D gene (6 bases). Germline assignment: CDR1 DFQATT and CDR2 SNEGSKA (reference sequence). CDR3 size: 12 residues. The ends were cut back, 2 bases at V and 3 bases at J, with 8 bases in the middle. CDR3 DNA: TGCAGTGCTAGATTCGGGAGCTACGAGCAGTACTTC. It encodes CSARFGSYEQYF.

V gene TRBV29-1 combines with J gene TRBJ2-1; 8 bases are a match to TRBD1. Germline CDR1 reads SQVTM; CDR2 reads ANQGSEA. V lost 3 bases, J lost 3 bases, and 4 bases stayed unmatched. This CDR3 is built from 14 residues. CDR3 nucleotides: TGCAGCGTTGATGTCAGGGGGCTCTACAATGAGCAGTTCTTC. Residues: CSVDVRGLYNEQFF.

The chain combines TRBV28 with TRBJ2-1; 8 bases map to TRBD2. Looked up from germline, CDR1 is MDHEN and CDR2 is SYDVKM. The length of the CDR3 is 15 residues. V trimming: 3 bases; J trimming: 9 bases; junction bases outside the gene matches: 10. The CDR3 loop reads CASSLNGGALTEQFF. As DNA, the CDR3 is TGTGCCAGCAGTTTGAACGGGGGGGCTTTAACTGAGCAGTTCTTC.

This clonotype was counted a few times. The chain combines TRBV28 with TRBJ2-5; 16 nucleotides match TRBD2. The CDR3 sequence is 18 residues long. V gave up 4 bases and J gave up 3 bases; unmatched junction bases: 8. From germline, CDR1 is MDHEN and CDR2 SYDVKM. Here the CDR3 reads CASSSPGLAGGYEETQYF. Here the CDR3 DNA reads TGTGCCAGCAGTTCGCCGGGACTAGCGGGGGGGTACGAAGAGACCCAGTACTTC.

This clonotype occurred many times. This rearrangement joins TRBV7-2 to TRBJ1-2, with D perhaps TRBD1 (6 bases). V lost 5 bases and J 11 bases, leaving 12 bases between the germline ends. The CDR3 totals 11 residues. Germline V lookup: CDR1 SGHTA, CDR2 FQGNSA. The chain's CDR3 is CASSVNRVYTF. CDR3 bases: TGTGCCAGCAGCGTAAACAGGGTTTACACCTTC.

Remarks on this clonotype: A much larger clonotype is one base distant, so this may be a read error. The rearrangement uses TRBV7-2 and TRBJ1-6, with TRBD1 identical over 8 bases. The germline gives CDR1 SGHTA, CDR2 FQGNSA. This CDR3 contains 16 residues. For the CDR3, the DNA is TGTGCCAGCAGCTGGACAGGGACCGGCCCTCTTTCACACCTCCACTTT. Translated, it gives CASSWTGTGPLSHLHF. Combining the CDR3 with reference TRBV7-2 and TRBJ1-6 gives the whole variable domain GAGVSQSPSNKVTEKGKDVELRCDPISGHTALYWYRQSLGQGLEFLIYFQGNSAPDKSGLPSDRFSAERTGGSVSTLTIQRTQQEDSAVYLCASSWTGTGPLSHLHFGNGTRLTVT.

The genes are TRBV12-3 or TRBV12-4 and TRBJ2-2; D not resolved. CDR3 length: 13 amino acids. V gave up 8 bases and J gave up 5 bases, with 12 bases separating them. CDR3 protein: CASFDPRTGELFF. For the CDR3, the DNA is TGTGCCAGCTTTGACCCCCGGACCGGGGAGCTGTTTTTT.